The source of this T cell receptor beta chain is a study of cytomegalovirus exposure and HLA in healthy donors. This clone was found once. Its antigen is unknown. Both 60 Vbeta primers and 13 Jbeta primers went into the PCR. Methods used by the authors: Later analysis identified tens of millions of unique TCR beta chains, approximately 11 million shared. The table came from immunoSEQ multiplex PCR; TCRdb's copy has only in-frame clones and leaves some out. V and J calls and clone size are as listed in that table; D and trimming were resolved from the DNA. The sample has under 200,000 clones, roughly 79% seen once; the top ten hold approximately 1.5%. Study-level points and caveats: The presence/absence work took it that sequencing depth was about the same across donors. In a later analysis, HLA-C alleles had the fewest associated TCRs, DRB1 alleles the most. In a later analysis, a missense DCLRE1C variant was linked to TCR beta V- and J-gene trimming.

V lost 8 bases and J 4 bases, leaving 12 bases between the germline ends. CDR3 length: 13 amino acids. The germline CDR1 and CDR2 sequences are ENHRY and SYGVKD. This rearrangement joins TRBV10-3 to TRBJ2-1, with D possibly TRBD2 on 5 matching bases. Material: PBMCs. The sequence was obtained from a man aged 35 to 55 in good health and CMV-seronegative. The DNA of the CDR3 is TGTGCCATCCCCGGCGGCGGGTACAATGAGCAGTTCTTC. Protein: CAIPGGGYNEQFF.